The entry below gives a single TCR beta chain sequence along with its context. As yet, its antigen is unknown. Original analysis: After removing out-of-frame reads, 2 million to 2.5 million distinct TCRbeta sequences remained. The table came from immunoSEQ multiplex PCR; TCRdb's copy has only in-frame clones and leaves some out. V, J and clone size were drawn from that table, and D and trimming were deduced from the DNA. The table lists tens of thousands of clones, 76% of them singletons, with approximately 1.9% in the top ten. The CDR3 length is 10 residues. The V gene lost 5 bases and the J gene lost 6 bases, with 4 bases spanning the gap. CDR1 and CDR2 from the germline V gene are MNHNY and SVGAGI (reference sequence). The data were obtained in a study of memory CD4+ T cells and cytomegalovirus serostatus. Study-level findings and limits: Suggested: most of the CMV-linked TCR signature lies in CD4+ memory cells. CD4+ memory repertoires contained about 40% of the 164 reported CMV TCRbeta sequences.

The sort gate was single viable CD3+CD4+CD8-CD45RO+ cells for memory CD4+ T cells. The TCR comes from an adult in good health and CMV-seronegative. Sequenced input: memory CD4+ T cells from blood. The chain links TRBV6-6 to TRBJ1-1, with D uncertain. The CDR3 nucleotides are TGTGCCAGCAGTAGAGCTGAAGCTTTCTTT. Amino acids: CASSRAEAFF.